The 32 T cell receptor beta chains given below trace back to one sample, sequenced in a study of blood T cell repertoires in COVID-19. Clones were sequenced by immunoSEQ multiplex PCR, and TCRdb holds only the in-frame ones, with some missing. The sample shows more than 150,000 clones, 80% of them seen only once. Sequenced: PBMCs or T cells enriched from blood (not recorded which). These receptor sequences come from a man aged 55-75 years who had been exposed to COVID-19.

The chain is built from TRBV2 and TRBJ1-6; D is perhaps TRBD1 (6 bases). The CDR3 totals 12 residues. The germline V gene has CDR1 SNHLY and CDR2 FYNNEI. The germline V and J ends were trimmed by 8 bases and 10 bases, with 12 bases remaining between them. CDR3 residues: CASRTGSSPLHF. The DNA of the CDR3 is TGTGCCAGCCGAACAGGGAGCTCACCCCTCCACTTT.

This clone is a singleton in its sample. The V call is TRBV19, the J call TRBJ1-2, with a possible D match to TRBD1 (6 bases). Per the germline V gene, CDR1 is LNHDA and CDR2 is SQIVND (reference sequence). The CDR3 sequence is 16 residues long. Trimming cost V 3 bases and J 2 bases, with 16 bases left between them. This chain's CDR3 is CASSMFRDKGNYGYTF. The CDR3 coding sequence is TGTGCCAGTAGTATGTTCCGGGACAAGGGGAACTATGGCTACACCTTC.

This clone was counted ten times or more. The J gene is TRBJ2-7, the V gene TRBV25-1; 9 nucleotides agree with TRBD1. CDR1 is MGHDK, CDR2 SYGVNS, per germline. The length of the CDR3 is 14 residues. The junction had 4 bases not matched to a gene; V was cut back by 4 bases and J by 3 bases. The CDR3 DNA reads TGTGCCAGCAGTGGAAGGGGACAGGGCTACGAGCAGTACTTC. It specifies CASSGRGQGYEQYF.

V usage is TRBV19 and J usage is TRBJ1-4, with a weak D call TRBD1 (5 bases). V lost 6 bases, J lost 7 bases, and 15 bases lay in between. The CDR3 sequence is 14 residues long. CDR1 is LNHDA, CDR2 SQIVND, per germline (reference sequence). The CDR3 DNA reads TGTGCCAGTAGGGGTGGAAGGGGCGGTGAAAAACTGTTTTTT. Protein: CASRGGRGGEKLFF.

The V gene is TRBV20-1, the J gene TRBJ2-7; 10 nucleotides agree with TRBD1. Per the germline V gene, CDR1 is DFQATT and CDR2 is SNEGSKA (reference sequence). The V gene end was trimmed by 6 bases and the J gene end by 4 bases; junction bases not matched to a gene: 15. There are 16 residues in the CDR3. The CDR3 loop reads CSASPGTGAGAYEQYF. For the CDR3, the DNA is TGCAGTGCAAGTCCCGGGACAGGGGCCGGGGCGTACGAGCAGTACTTC.

The gene calls are TRBV5-1 and TRBJ2-6, with a tentative D call TRBD2 (6 bases). This CDR3 is 16 amino acids long. Trimming removed 4 bases at V and 4 bases at J, with 15 bases between. Germline CDR1 SGHRS, CDR2 YFSETQ. The CDR3 sequence: CASSGGGIRGANVLTF. The DNA of the CDR3 is TGCGCCAGCAGCGGCGGAGGGATCCGCGGGGCCAACGTCCTGACTTTC. Using reference TRBV5-1 and TRBJ2-6 for the parts outside the CDR3, the full variable domain is KAGVTQTPRYLIKTRGQQVTLSCSPISGHRSVSWYQQTPGQGLQFLFEYFSETQRNKGNFPGRFSGRQFSNSRSEMNVSTLELGDSALYLCASSGGGIRGANVLTFGAGSRLTVL.

The CDR3 nucleotides read TGTGCCAGTAGTATCGGGGTGACGAGCTCTGGAAACACCATATATTTT. Translation: CASSIGVTSSGNTIYF. This chain joins TRBV19 and TRBJ1-3; no clear D gene. Trimming removed 3 bases from V and 0 bases from J, with 12 bases in between. The CDR3 is 16 residues long. In germline, CDR1 is LNHDA, CDR2 SQIVND (reference sequence).

The rearrangement uses TRBV15 and TRBJ2-5; D not certain. The CDR3 sequence is 13 residues long. V lost 4 bases, J lost 0 bases, and 6 bases lay in between. The germline CDR1 and CDR2 sequences are LNHNV and YYDKDF (reference sequence). DNA of the CDR3: TGTGCCACCAGCACTGGAGACCAAGAGACCCAGTACTTC. The encoded protein is CATSTGDQETQYF.

The CDR3 sequence: CASSVEPRAAGGLGEQFF. CDR3 sequence (DNA): TGTGCCAGCAGCGTAGAACCCCGAGCAGCGGGAGGGCTAGGTGAGCAGTTCTTC. The gene calls are TRBV9 and TRBJ2-1; 10 positions match TRBD2. Germline V CDR1 and CDR2: SGDLS, YYNGEE. The V segment lost 0 bases and the J segment 9 bases; nucleotides outside the gene matches: 15. This CDR3 has 18 amino acids.

The chain recombines TRBV30 with TRBJ2-2; 12 positions match TRBD2. Germline V gene lookup returns CDR1 GTSNPN and CDR2 SVGIG (reference sequence). CDR3 length: 17 residues. The J segment lost 4 bases and the V segment lost 5 bases, leaving 11 bases of the junction unmatched. CDR3 region: CAWGSGLAGLGTGELFF. CDR3 nucleotide sequence: TGTGCCTGGGGATCGGGACTAGCGGGTTTAGGCACCGGGGAGCTGTTTTTT.

This rearrangement joins TRBV19 to TRBJ2-7, with 14 bases lining up with TRBD2. The CDR3 totals 15 residues. Germline lookup yields CDR1 LNHDA and CDR2 SQIVND (reference sequence). V trimming: 9 bases; J trimming: 4 bases; junction bases outside the gene matches: 8. CDR3 region: CASTTRTSGRYEQYF. As DNA, the CDR3 is TGTGCCAGCACCACCCGGACTAGCGGGAGGTACGAGCAGTACTTC. Filled out from reference TRBV19 and TRBJ2-7, the complete variable domain reads DGGITQSPKYLFRKEGQNVTLSCEQNLNHDAMYWYRQDPGQGLRLIYYSQIVNDFQKGDIAEGYSVSREKKESFPLTVTSAQKNPTAFYLCASTTRTSGRYEQYFGPGTRLTVT.

The V gene is TRBV19, the J gene TRBJ1-5; D remains unclear. Per germline, CDR1 LNHDA and CDR2 SQIVND (reference sequence). The CDR3 consists of 14 residues. Trimming shortened V by 6 bases and J by 1 base, and 10 bases separated the two germline ends. CDR3 nucleotides: TGTGCCAGTAGACTGGTTAGAAGCAATCAGCCCCAGCATTTT. Its translation: CASRLVRSNQPQHF.

This clone was seen a handful of times. V is TRBV6-4 and J is TRBJ2-1; D may be TRBD2 (6 bases). CDR3 length equals 15 residues. V was shortened by 3 bases and J by 4 bases, with 13 bases between the two germline ends. Germline lookup yields CDR1 MRHNA and CDR2 SNTAGT. The CDR3 sequence is CASSEVAEGYNEQFF. In DNA, the CDR3 is TGTGCCAGCAGTGAAGTAGCGGAGGGGTACAATGAGCAGTTCTTC.

V and J are TRBV27 and TRBJ1-5; the D is unclear. CDR3 length: 12 amino acids. The germline V gene encodes CDR1 MNHEY and CDR2 SMNVEV (reference sequence). The V and J ends lost 6 bases and 3 bases respectively, with 6 bases between them. In nucleotides, the CDR3 is TGTGCCAGCAGCCGTCCCAATCAGCCCCAGCATTTT. It translates to CASSRPNQPQHF.

This chain links TRBV5-1 with TRBJ1-6, with D possibly matching TRBD1 (6 bases). Germline V gene data show CDR1 as SGHRS and CDR2 as YFSETQ. The CDR3 runs 15 residues. The V end was cut by 0 bases, the J end by 7 bases, with 11 bases between. CDR3 sequence reads: CASSLGDIENSPLHF. In DNA form, the CDR3 reads TGCGCCAGCAGCTTGGGGGACATAGAGAATTCACCCCTCCACTTT.

This sequence joins TRBV27 and TRBJ1-2; 10 bases line up with TRBD1. In germline, CDR1 is MNHEY, CDR2 SMNVEV (reference sequence). With 8 bases clipped from V and 4 bases from J, the junction kept 16 bases outside the gene matches. This CDR3 has 17 amino acids. CDR3 amino acids: CASSYRRGTGVLYGYTF. CDR3 in DNA: TGTGCCAGCTCTTATCGGAGGGGGACAGGGGTTCTCTATGGCTACACCTTC.

V gene TRBV29-1 combines with J gene TRBJ1-2; tentatively, D is TRBD1 (6 bases). The CDR3 is made up of 13 amino acids. The germline V and J ends were trimmed by 5 bases and 2 bases, with 12 bases remaining between them. The germline gives CDR1 SQVTM, CDR2 ANQGSEA. This CDR3 reads CSVRTELNYGYTF. In DNA, the CDR3 is TGCAGCGTTCGGACAGAATTAAACTATGGCTACACCTTC.

The chain recombines TRBV27 with TRBJ2-1; TRBD2 aligns across 8 bases. There are 14 residues in the CDR3. Germline-derived CDR1 and CDR2 are MNHEY and SMNVEV (reference sequence). J lost 5 bases, V lost 6 bases, and 6 bases had no gene match. CDR3 residues: CASRRAGVDNEQFF. The CDR3 region has the DNA TGTGCCAGCAGACGAGCGGGAGTAGACAATGAGCAGTTCTTC.

The chain combines TRBV9 with TRBJ2-2; D is ambiguous. V was cut by 2 bases and J by 4 bases, with 6 bases left in between. The CDR3 runs 13 residues. Germline CDR1 SGDLS, CDR2 YYNGEE. The CDR3 loop is CASSVGPTGELFF. In DNA form, the CDR3 reads TGTGCCAGCAGCGTCGGTCCCACCGGGGAGCTGTTTTTT.

This rearrangement joins TRBV9 to TRBJ2-7; a weak D match, TRBD2 (6 bases). The germline V gene has CDR1 SGDLS and CDR2 YYNGEE. The ends were cut back, 4 bases at V and 4 bases at J, with 12 bases in the middle. The CDR3 sequence is 13 residues long. For the CDR3, the DNA is TGTGCCAGCAGCCCTCTGGGGAGGTACGAGCAGTACTTC. Its protein product is CASSPLGRYEQYF.

The chain combines TRBV10-2 with TRBJ2-4; D uncertain. The CDR3 runs 11 residues. Trimming stripped 5 bases from V and 8 bases from J, with 7 bases between. CDR1 WSHSY and CDR2 SAAADI come from the germline V gene. CDR3 nucleotide sequence: TGCGCCAGCAGTAACGCGGACATTCAGTACTTC. The encoded protein is CASSNADIQYF.

The V gene is TRBV29-1, the J gene TRBJ2-5; D perhaps matches TRBD1 (6 bases). Germline V lookup: CDR1 SQVTM, CDR2 ANQGSEA. Trimming took off 7 bases at V and 6 bases at J, with 15 bases between the two ends. This CDR3 has 12 residues. Here the CDR3 reads CSGVPGQKTQYF. The CDR3 bases are TGCAGCGGAGTGCCGGGACAAAAGACCCAGTACTTC.

This chain uses TRBV24-1 with TRBJ2-3, with a tentative D call TRBD2 (5 bases). CDR1 is KGHDR, CDR2 SFDVKD, per germline. This CDR3 has 17 amino acids. V gave up 0 bases and J gave up 1 base, with 13 bases separating them. CDR3: CATSDLGTGFGTDTQYF. The CDR3 DNA follows: TGTGCCACCAGTGATTTGGGTACGGGGTTTGGCACAGATACGCAGTATTTT.

This clone was seen once. The chain couples TRBV5-1 to TRBJ2-2; perhaps TRBD2 as D (6 bases). This CDR3 region has 16 residues. Trimming took off 0 bases at V and 2 bases at J, with 11 bases between the two ends. Germline CDR1 reads SGHRS; CDR2 reads YFSETQ. CDR3 nucleotide sequence: TGCGCCAGCAGCTTGGGGGTAGCGGCAAACACCGGGGAGCTGTTTTTT. It is translated as CASSLGVAANTGELFF. Combining the CDR3 with reference TRBV5-1 and TRBJ2-2 gives the whole variable domain KAGVTQTPRYLIKTRGQQVTLSCSPISGHRSVSWYQQTPGQGLQFLFEYFSETQRNKGNFPGRFSGRQFSNSRSEMNVSTLELGDSALYLCASSLGVAANTGELFFGEGSRLTVL.

J is TRBJ2-1 and V is TRBV7-2, with D perhaps matching TRBD2 (5 bases). The germline CDR1 and CDR2 sequences are SGHTA and FQGNSA. Trimming removed 0 bases from V and 12 bases from J, with 15 bases in between. The CDR3 extends over 14 amino acids. CDR3 sequence: CASSLASDGRGQFF. The CDR3 DNA reads TGTGCCAGCAGCTTAGCGTCGGACGGTCGGGGGCAGTTCTTC.

The V call is TRBV28, the J call TRBJ2-1; 8 positions agree with TRBD1. Looked up from germline, CDR1 is MDHEN and CDR2 is SYDVKM. This CDR3 has 15 amino acids. The V and J ends lost 5 bases and 7 bases, in that order; junction bases with no gene match: 10. The CDR3 is CASSQIGQGGNEQFF. The CDR3 nucleotides read TGTGCCAGCAGTCAGATTGGACAGGGAGGAAATGAGCAGTTCTTC.

The chain has TRBV9 and TRBJ1-6; no clear D gene. The CDR3 contains 15 residues. From germline, CDR1 is SGDLS and CDR2 YYNGEE. V was clipped by 4 bases and J by 4 bases, with 12 bases between them. Written as DNA, the CDR3 is TGTGCCAGCAGCCCCGGGAGGGTTTATAATTCACCCCTCCACTTT. Translation gives CASSPGRVYNSPLHF.

The rearrangement uses TRBV28 and TRBJ1-3, with 9 bases aligning to TRBD1. CDR3 length equals 16 residues. CDR1 is MDHEN, CDR2 SYDVKM, per germline. V shed 1 base, J shed 2 bases, and the junction held 3 bases outside the gene matches. This chain's CDR3 is CASSLSRTGAGNTIYF. The DNA of the CDR3 is TGTGCCAGCAGTTTATCCCGGACAGGGGCTGGAAACACCATATATTTT.

V gene TRBV3-1 (or the pseudogene TRBV3-2) combines with J gene TRBJ2-2; 9 bases fit TRBD2. Germline V lookup: CDR1 LGHDT, CDR2 YNNKEL (reference sequence). With V trimmed by 1 base and J by 5 bases, 5 bases remained unmatched. The CDR3 is made up of 16 amino acids. The CDR3 DNA follows: TGTGCCAGCAGCCAAGTTGGGCGGGAGGGTACCGGGGAGCTGTTTTTT. It specifies CASSQVGREGTGELFF.

This sequence joins TRBV7-2 and TRBJ2-7; 12 nucleotides align to TRBD1. Germline values: CDR1 SGHTA, CDR2 FQGNSA. After removal of 2 bases from V and 7 bases from J, the junction contained 6 bases not matched to a gene. The CDR3 covers 15 residues. CDR3 loop: CASSLSGTGGLEQYF. The CDR3 nucleotides read TGTGCCAGCAGCTTATCTGGGACAGGGGGCTTGGAGCAGTACTTC.

The gene calls are TRBV2 and TRBJ2-3, with D possibly TRBD1 on 5 matching bases. V lost 7 bases, J lost 3 bases, and 20 bases lay in between. The CDR3 has 16 residues. Germline CDR1 and CDR2: SNHLY and FYNNEI. The CDR3 sequence is CASIIGASQSTDTQYF. DNA of the CDR3: TGTGCCAGCATTATTGGGGCCAGTCAATCTACAGATACGCAGTATTTT.

V usage is TRBV11-1 and J usage is TRBJ2-7, with 8 bases that match TRBD2. The germline gives CDR1 SGHAT, CDR2 FQDESV (reference sequence). CDR3 size: 14 residues. J lost 2 bases, V lost 3 bases, and 3 bases had no gene match. CDR3 sequence (DNA): TGTGCCAGCAGCTTCGGGGGGGTAGCCTACGAGCAGTACTTC. As protein: CASSFGGVAYEQYF.